A selection of T cell receptor beta chains follows, all from one sample in a study of T-cell memory formation after mild COVID-19. TCRdb reanalysed the 5' RACE reads using MiXCR and keeps one entry per CDR3 protein. This table has about 200,000 distinct CDR3 sequences, roughly 17% appearing once. Sequenced: PBMCs or a T cell subset sorted from them (not recorded which). The source of these receptors is an adult woman who had mild COVID-19 (a few samples of this study predate the infection). Cell type and time point are not known. CDR3s include the opening cysteine and the closing phenylalanine or tryptophan. The D gene is left open where the match is weak. Part of the rows lack a size; the others show once, few, many or a class for expanded clones.

clone_size j_call v_call d_call cdr3_aa cdr3_nt
. TRBJ1-1 TRBV4-3 . CASSPMGGRLNTEAFF TGCGCCAGCAGCCCCATGGGGGGGCGATTGAACACTGAAGCTTTCTTT
. TRBJ1-5 TRBV18 . CASSPSRGRGPQHF TGTGCCAGCTCACCGTCCAGGGGCCGCGGGCCCCAGCATTTT
. TRBJ2-5 TRBV5-1 TRBD2 CASSLASGGPKRETQYF TGCGCCAGCAGTCTGGCTAGCGGGGGGCCCAAGAGAGAGACCCAGTACTTC
. TRBJ2-3 TRBV7-2 . CASSLRSANTQYF TGTGCCAGCAGCTTAAGATCTGCGAATACGCAGTATTTT
. TRBJ2-5 TRBV15 . CATSRAPIGSSDETQYF TGTGCCACCAGCAGAGCCCCGATCGGGTCTAGCGACGAGACCCAGTACTTC
. TRBJ2-3 TRBV27 TRBD2 CASSNPGLGGSTDTQYF TGTGCCAGCAGTAACCCAGGACTAGGCGGGAGCACAGATACGCAGTATTTT
few TRBJ1-2 TRBV4-1 . CASSQGGGISYGYTF TGCGCCAGCAGCCAAGGGGGAGGGATCAGCTATGGCTACACCTTC
few TRBJ2-7 TRBV9 . CASSDNPLAGYEQYF TGTGCCAGCAGCGACAACCCCCTGGCGGGCTACGAGCAGTACTTC
few TRBJ2-7 TRBV5-4 . CASSLAAGAYGGEQYF TGTGCCAGCAGCTTGGCGGCAGGGGCCTACGGGGGGGAGCAGTACTTC
few TRBJ2-1 TRBV7-8 . CASSPMDLRNEQFF TGTGCCAGCAGCCCGATGGACCTGCGGAATGAGCAGTTCTTC
. TRBJ1-4 TRBV6-9 . CARAIPRTGLEKLFF TGTGCCAGGGCCATACCACGAACTGGGCTGGAAAAACTGTTTTTT
few TRBJ2-1 TRBV5-1 . CASSWNNEQFF TGCGCCAGCAGTTGGAACAATGAGCAGTTCTTC
few TRBJ2-5 TRBV12-3/TRBV12-4 . CASSRGQETQYF TGTGCCAGCAGCCGAGGGCAAGAGACCCAGTACTTC
. TRBJ1-2 TRBV5-1 TRBD1 CASSLGTDRGYGYTF TGCGCCAGCAGCTTGGGAACCGACAGGGGATATGGCTACACCTTC
few TRBJ2-7 TRBV12-3/TRBV12-4 . CASSLGLRRGVALLTYEQYF TGTGCCAGCAGTTTAGGGCTTAGGAGGGGTGTGGCCCTACTTACCTACGAGCAGTACTTC
few TRBJ2-1 TRBV5-1 . CASSKTGTTNEQFF TGCGCCAGCAGCAAAACCGGGACCACGAATGAGCAGTTCTTC
. TRBJ2-3 TRBV12-3/TRBV12-4 TRBD2 CASIRQLAGLYADTQYF TGTGCCAGCATTCGCCAACTAGCGGGATTGTATGCAGATACGCAGTATTTT
. TRBJ2-1 TRBV7-9 . CASSSVVGGPLQFF TGTGCCAGCAGCTCGGTCGTAGGGGGGCCTTTACAGTTCTTC
. TRBJ1-5 TRBV18 . CASSPPRGAEGNQPQHF TGTGCCAGCTCACCACCGCGGGGCGCCGAGGGCAATCAGCCCCAGCATTTT
. TRBJ2-1 TRBV5-1 TRBD2 CASSPGLAGPNEQFF TGCGCCAGCAGCCCGGGACTAGCGGGGCCCAATGAGCAGTTCTTC
few TRBJ2-7 TRBV5-1 TRBD2 CASSPGDGRAYEQYF TGCGCCAGCAGCCCCGGAGACGGGAGGGCTTACGAGCAGTACTTC
. TRBJ1-5 TRBV30 TRBD1 CAWSLGTGRPQHF TGTGCCTGGAGCCTCGGGACAGGGAGGCCCCAGCATTTT
. TRBJ2-1 TRBV3-1 TRBD1 CASSQGQGAYNEQFF TGTGCCAGCAGCCAAGGTCAGGGGGCTTACAATGAGCAGTTCTTC
. TRBJ2-2 TRBV20-1 TRBD1 CSARADRENTGELFF TGCAGTGCTAGAGCGGACAGGGAGAACACCGGGGAGCTGTTTTTT
. TRBJ1-2 TRBV29-1 TRBD1 CSAVRGLTSGTGANYGYTF TGCAGCGCTGTTCGTGGTTTAACCTCCGGGACAGGGGCTAACTATGGCTACACCTTC
. TRBJ2-3 TRBV24-1 TRBD2 CATGLAGGPSTDTQYF TGTGCCACCGGACTAGCGGGAGGCCCTAGCACAGATACGCAGTATTTT
. TRBJ2-3 TRBV3-1 . CASSGLPSSGTQYF TGTGCCAGCAGCGGACTACCCAGTAGTGGTACGCAGTATTTT
. TRBJ2-2 TRBV9 . CASSVGTLNTGELFF TGTGCCAGCAGCGTCGGGACTCTGAACACCGGGGAGCTGTTTTTT
. TRBJ1-6 TRBV12-3/TRBV12-4 . CASSLEVVSPLHF TGTGCCAGCAGTTTAGAGGTCGTTTCACCCCTCCACTTT